This T cell receptor (beta chain) was captured by sequencing in a study of CD8+ T cells in alopecia areata. Study outcomes and limitations: Normal scalp had lower clonality than lesional scalp, with alopecia totalis/universalis lesions showing this most strongly.

Extracted RNA was reverse transcribed, and the resulting cDNA served as sequencing template. Data came from immunoSEQ multiplex PCR; TCRdb stores just in-frame clones and leaves some out. The repertoire holds 100,000 to 150,000 clones, with 49% as singletons. Concerning this clone: Its target is not known.

The ends lost 4 bases at V and 1 base at J; junction bases unmatched: 3. The length of the CDR3 is 14 residues. From germline, CDR1 is SQVTM and CDR2 ANQGSEA. V gene TRBV29-1 combines with J gene TRBJ2-2, with 7 positions matching TRBD1. Sequences were derived from CD8+ T cells sorted from blood, sampled at week 0. The receptor was derived from a human donor with alopecia areata. The CDR3 nucleotides read TGCAGCGTTGTTCGGACAGGGAACACCGGGGAGCTGTTTTTT. This sequence encodes CSVVRTGNTGELFF.